This T cell receptor (beta chain) was obtained from a study of response to subunit inactivated influenza vaccine. General study findings and limits: Only a handful of new T cells, the authors suggested, are recruited with each seasonal influenza vaccination.

MiXCR was run by TCRdb on the RT-PCR reads, yielding one entry per CDR3 protein. This table holds roughly 650,000 distinct CDR3 sequences, more than 15% found once. Note on this clonotype: Its antigen is still unknown.

The TCR was taken from a man aged 45-60 years who received an inactivated influenza vaccine. The sequenced sample was PBMCs from blood, obtained 12 days after vaccination.

CDR3 coding DNA: TGTGCCAGCAGCCACCGCCGGACGATCCCCTACAATGAGCAGTTCTTC. It encodes CASSHRRTIPYNEQFF. The chain couples TRBV7-8 to TRBJ2-1; unclear D gene. This CDR3 is built from 16 residues. The germline V and J ends were trimmed by 5 bases and 2 bases, with 16 bases remaining between them. Looked up from germline, CDR1 is SGHVS and CDR2 is FQNEAQ.